These 27 T cell receptor beta chains share one sample of origin, sequenced in a study. A single record per CDR3 protein comes from TCRdb applying MiXCR to the 5' RACE reads. The sample lists roughly 45,000 distinct CDR3 sequences; approximately 22% were seen once. Tregs were sorted as CD4+CD25+CD127-/low cells. The sequenced material came from Tregs sorted from blood. These receptors were obtained from a female donor with breast cancer.

This clonotype came up a few times. This rearrangement joins TRBV27 to TRBJ1-3; D is uncertain. This CDR3 has 14 residues. The germline V and J ends were trimmed by 5 bases and 0 bases, with 8 bases remaining between them. CDR1 is MNHEY, CDR2 SMNVEV, per germline (reference sequence). The CDR3 DNA is TGTGCCAGCAGTCGGGCGCTCTCTGGAAACACCATATATTTT. Amino acid sequence: CASSRALSGNTIYF.

A word on this clonotype: Being one base from a much bigger clone, this may be a read error. This chain uses TRBV29-1 with TRBJ1-3; D is undetermined. This CDR3 is built from 15 residues. CDR1 and CDR2 (germline): SQVTM, ANQGSEA. CDR3 sequence (DNA): TGCAGCGTTTTAAGTCACCGCGACTCTGGAACCACCATATATTTT. Its translation is CSVLSHRDSGTTIYF.

Here the CDR3 DNA reads TGCAGTGCTTCGCCCGGGACTCCAACCTACAATGAGCAGTTCTTC. It encodes CSASPGTPTYNEQFF. This chain links TRBV20-1 with TRBJ2-1; possible D gene TRBD2, 6 bases. Germline CDR1 and CDR2: DFQATT and SNEGSKA (reference sequence). This CDR3 spans 15 amino acids. V gave up 5 bases and J gave up 2 bases, with 16 bases separating them.

This chain connects TRBV5-6 to TRBJ2-7; D remains unclear. CDR3 length: 13 residues. Germline lookup yields CDR1 SGHDT and CDR2 YYEEEE. Deletions cut 4 bases from V and 4 bases from J, with 12 bases between. In DNA, the CDR3 is TGTGCCAGCAGCACCTATACGAGTTACGAGCAGTACTTC. It specifies CASSTYTSYEQYF.

Notes on this clonotype: Compared with germline, one end of the junction differs, possibly owing to a read error. The J gene is TRBJ2-7, the V gene TRBV27; D ambiguous. Germline V lookup: CDR1 MNHEY, CDR2 SMNVEV (reference sequence). CDR3 size: 13 residues. In nucleotides, the CDR3 is TGTGCCAGCAGTGGACCTCAGGAAGACGAGCAGCACTTC. Encoded protein: CASSGPQEDEQHF.

This clonotype appeared many times. One end of the junction fails to match germline, which may point to a read error. This chain uses TRBV20-1 with TRBJ1-4; no clear D. Per germline, CDR1 DFQATT and CDR2 SNEGSKA (reference sequence). This CDR3 region has 12 residues. The CDR3 sequence is CSARDVEQPVIF. CDR3 coding DNA: TGCAGTGCTAGAGATGTAGAACAGCCAGTCATTTTT.

This rearrangement joins TRBV29-1 to TRBJ1-6; D unclear. The germline CDR1 and CDR2 sequences are SQVTM and ANQGSEA. This CDR3 comprises 12 residues. The CDR3 is CTPLPGNSPLHF. The CDR3 DNA reads TGCACCCCACTGCCGGGTAACTCACCCCTCCACTTT.

This chain uses TRBV6-1 with TRBJ1-1; 7 bases are a match to TRBD1. This CDR3 comprises 14 residues. The ends lost 6 bases at V and 0 bases at J; junction bases unmatched: 4. The V gene's germline CDR1 is MNHNS and CDR2 SASEGT. The CDR3 here is CASRLGQMNTEAFF. The CDR3 bases are TGTGCCAGCAGACTGGGACAGATGAACACTGAAGCTTTCTTT.

The J gene is TRBJ2-7, the V gene TRBV27; 13 nucleotides agree with TRBD2. This CDR3 contains 13 residues. CDR1 and CDR2 (germline): MNHEY, SMNVEV (reference sequence). Germline trimming cut 6 bases from V and 6 bases from J; bases unmatched to any gene: 2. The CDR3 loop reads CASSGLAGAEQYF. CDR3 DNA sequence: TGTGCCAGCAGCGGACTAGCGGGAGCCGAGCAGTACTTC.

The chain has TRBV21-1 and TRBJ1-5; the listed D gene, TRBD1, was not tested against the DNA. TRBV21-1 is termed a pseudogene. This CDR3 is built from 15 residues. CDR3 DNA: TGTGCCAGCAGCAAAGGCAGGGAAAGCAATCAGCCCCAGCATTTT. Its protein is CASSKGRESNQPQHF.

At least ten counts were recorded for this clonotype. This chain connects TRBV7-9 to TRBJ2-5; TRBD1 aligns across 10 bases. The germline V gene encodes CDR1 SEHNR and CDR2 FQNEAQ (reference sequence). Trimming cost V 5 bases and J 3 bases; bases outside gene matches: 12. The CDR3 totals 17 residues. In nucleotides, the CDR3 is TGTGCCAGCAGCCTCCTGACAGGGGGCAAGATCGAAGAGACCCAGTACTTC. This encodes CASSLLTGGKIEETQYF.

This clonotype appeared a few times. V is TRBV28 and J is TRBJ2-5, with 7 bases identical to TRBD2. This CDR3 is 12 amino acids long. From germline, CDR1 is MDHEN and CDR2 SYDVKM. The V gene end was trimmed by 7 bases and the J gene end by 3 bases; junction bases not matched to a gene: 2. CDR3 residues: CASTAGKETQYF. In DNA, the CDR3 is TGTGCCAGCACAGCGGGGAAAGAGACCCAGTACTTC.

This clonotype was counted ten times or more. V and J are TRBV20-1 and TRBJ2-3; 10 nucleotides agree with TRBD1. The V gene's germline CDR1 is DFQATT and CDR2 SNEGSKA (reference sequence). J lost 2 bases, V lost 6 bases, and 5 bases had no gene match. The CDR3 extends over 14 amino acids. The CDR3 region is CSAWTGGVTDTQYF. The CDR3 DNA reads TGCAGTGCGTGGACAGGGGGAGTCACAGATACGCAGTATTTT.

The CDR3 DNA sequence: TGTGCCAGCAGCCCCGTTTCCACAGATACGCAGTATTTT. This codes for CASSPVSTDTQYF. This chain uses TRBV2 with TRBJ2-3; D is ambiguous. Trimming shortened V by 6 bases and J by 2 bases, and 9 bases separated the two germline ends. CDR3 length equals 13 residues. CDR1 is SNHLY and CDR2 is FYNNEI in the germline V gene.

J is TRBJ2-7 and V is TRBV29-1; 8 bases are a match to TRBD1. CDR1 and CDR2 from the germline V gene are SQVTM and ANQGSEA. The length of the CDR3 is 11 residues. V gave up 6 bases and J gave up 5 bases; unmatched junction bases: 3. The CDR3 protein is CSVRTGHEQYF. The CDR3 DNA is TGCAGCGTGAGGACAGGGCACGAGCAGTACTTC.

Many counts were recorded for this clonotype. This chain uses TRBV20-1 with TRBJ2-5; D call uncertain. The germline gives CDR1 DFQATT, CDR2 SNEGSKA (reference sequence). This CDR3 spans 13 amino acids. Between the trimmed V and J ends, which lost 2 bases and 0 bases, there was a span of 7 bases. CDR3 residues: CSARLGYQETQYF. For the CDR3, the DNA is TGCAGTGCTAGACTGGGTTACCAAGAGACCCAGTACTTC.

In this sample, this clonotype turned up a few times. This may stem from a read error, because a much larger clone lies one nucleotide away. This chain connects TRBV7-6 to TRBJ2-1; 7 positions agree with TRBD2. Looked up from germline, CDR1 is SGHVS and CDR2 is FNYEAQ. This CDR3 has 16 amino acids. The DNA of the CDR3 is TGTGCCAGCGGCTTATTTGGCGGGAGCTCCTACAATGAGCAGTTCTTC. It encodes CASGLFGGSSYNEQFF.

In its sample, this clonotype was seen many times. CDR3 DNA: TGCAGTGCCAGTTTCCAGAGGGACAGGCGGGATTCACCCCTCCACTTT. Translation: CSASFQRDRRDSPLHF. The chain joins TRBV20-1 to TRBJ1-6, with TRBD1 matching over 8 bases. CDR1 is DFQATT and CDR2 is SNEGSKA in the germline V gene (reference sequence). The J segment lost 8 bases and the V segment lost 6 bases, leaving 15 bases of the junction unmatched. The CDR3 covers 16 residues.

This chain links TRBV5-1 with TRBJ2-2; D possibly uses TRBD1 or TRBD2 (6 bases each). The CDR3 is 16 amino acids. Trimming removed 5 bases from V and 5 bases from J, with 19 bases in between. Germline lookup yields CDR1 SGHRS and CDR2 YFSETQ. The CDR3 loop reads CASRFSTGARTGELFF. Written as DNA, the CDR3 is TGCGCCAGCAGATTCTCGACGGGGGCGAGAACCGGGGAGCTGTTTTTT. Combining the CDR3 with reference TRBV5-1 and TRBJ2-2 gives the whole variable domain KAGVTQTPRYLIKTRGQQVTLSCSPISGHRSVSWYQQTPGQGLQFLFEYFSETQRNKGNFPGRFSGRQFSNSRSEMNVSTLELGDSALYLCASRFSTGARTGELFFGEGSRLTVL.

This clonotype was detected only a few times. At one boundary the junction diverges from the germline segment, which might be a read error. The chain couples TRBV2 to TRBJ2-1; 12 bases line up with TRBD2. Germline CDR1 is SNHLY and CDR2 is FYNNEI. CDR3 length: 16 amino acids. The chain's CDR3 is CASGSLAGGPGNERFF. CDR3 sequence (DNA): TGTGCCAGCGGGTCGCTAGCGGGAGGGCCGGGAAATGAGCGGTTCTTC. The full variable domain, with the rest looked up from reference TRBV2 and TRBJ2-1, is EPEVTQTPSHQVTQMGQEVILRCVPISNHLYFYWYRQILGQKVEFLVSFYNNEISEKSEIFDDQFSVERPDGSNFTLKIRSTKLEDSAMYFCASGSLAGGPGNERFFGPGTRLTVL.

The V call is TRBV28, the J call TRBJ2-7, with 8 nucleotides matching TRBD1. Germline V lookup: CDR1 MDHEN, CDR2 SYDVKM. V shed 7 bases, J shed 2 bases, and the junction held 7 bases outside the gene matches. The CDR3 runs 14 residues. The CDR3 region has the DNA TGTGCCAGCACTAAGACAGGGGCCGCCTACGAGCAGTACTTC. Translating it yields CASTKTGAAYEQYF.

The rearrangement links TRBV25-1 to TRBJ2-3, with D possibly TRBD1 on 5 matching bases. The germline V gene has CDR1 MGHDK and CDR2 SYGVNS. The CDR3 runs 13 residues. Trimming cost V 5 bases and J 6 bases, with 12 bases left between them. This chain's CDR3 is CASSLGHRDTQYF. In nucleotides, the CDR3 is TGTGCCAGCAGTCTGGGGCACCGCGATACGCAGTATTTT.

This chain connects TRBV3-1 to TRBJ2-1, with 7 bases that match TRBD2. The germline V gene encodes CDR1 LGHDT and CDR2 YNNKEL (reference sequence). Trimming took 1 base from V and 3 from J; bases not matched to a gene: 9. CDR3 length equals 17 residues. CDR3 DNA sequence: TGTGCCAGCAGCCAAGTTTCTAGCGGATACCTCTACAATGAGCAGTTCTTC. This sequence encodes CASSQVSSGYLYNEQFF.

The chain recombines TRBV12-3 or TRBV12-4 with TRBJ2-1; 9 positions match TRBD2. V was pared by 5 bases and J by 9 bases, with 8 bases of the junction left unmatched. The CDR3 extends over 14 amino acids. The CDR3 nucleotides are TGTGCCAGCAGTGCCGGGACTAGCAGTGGTGAGCAGTTCTTC. Translation: CASSAGTSSGEQFF.

This clonotype is medium-sized (0.01 to 0.1%) by share. The CDR3 DNA reads as TGCGCCAGCAGCCATCCGTCCGGGACTAGTAGGCATGAGCAGTTCTTC. Translating gives CASSHPSGTSRHEQFF. V gene TRBV4-1 combines with J gene TRBJ2-1; 8 bases map to TRBD2. The CDR3 is 16 amino acids. J gave up 8 bases and V 3 bases, and 12 bases lay outside the gene matches. Germline CDR1 is MGHRA and CDR2 is YSYEKL.

The chain couples TRBV24-1 to TRBJ2-1, with D tentatively TRBD1 or TRBD2 (5 bases each). Deletions cut 0 bases from V and 2 bases from J, with 10 bases between. The CDR3 totals 16 residues. The germline V gene encodes CDR1 KGHDR and CDR2 SFDVKD. CDR3 DNA sequence: TGTGCCACCAGTGATTTGGAGGGGAGCGCCTACAATGAGCAGTTCTTC. Translation gives CATSDLEGSAYNEQFF.

This clonotype came up many times. In DNA, the CDR3 is TGTGCCAGCAGCTCCCAGACTAGCACCGGGGAGCTGTTTTTT. Amino acids: CASSSQTSTGELFF. The chain recombines TRBV11-1 with TRBJ2-2; D is perhaps TRBD2 (6 bases). V was cut by 4 bases and J by 4 bases, with 10 bases left in between. Germline values: CDR1 SGHAT, CDR2 FQDESV (reference sequence). The CDR3 length is 14 residues.